These 27 T cell receptor beta chains were sequenced from one sample in a study of blood T cells in healthy people across ages. Using a J-beta primer mix together with a sample-barcoded 5' primer, a second PCR was run for roughly 6 to 11 cycles. From the 5' RACE reads, TCRdb called clonotypes with MiXCR, one entry per CDR3 protein. The sample lists 1.5 million to 2 million distinct CDR3 sequences, approximately 50% occurring once. Sequenced material: blood. These TCRs come from a woman aged 35 to 49 in good health.

This rearrangement joins TRBV27 to TRBJ2-4; perhaps TRBD1 as D (5 bases). The J call may be in error: the DNA end matches TRBJ2-7 better. The germline V gene has CDR1 MNHEY and CDR2 SMNVEV (reference sequence). There are 15 residues in the CDR3. Written as DNA, the CDR3 is TGTGCCAGCATTGTACAACCCACAGGTAGAGGCGAGCAGTACTTC. Protein sequence: CASIVQPTGRGEQYF.

Points on this clonotype: Given a much more abundant clone one base away, this may be a read error. The chain is built from TRBV20-1 and TRBJ2-5, with unresolved D. Germline loops: CDR1 DFQATT, CDR2 SNEGSKA (reference sequence). This CDR3 contains 13 residues. The V gene lost 0 bases and the J gene lost 3 bases, with 8 bases spanning the gap. CDR3: CSARELGKETQYF. The CDR3 DNA reads as TGCAGTGCTAGAGAACTGGGGAAAGAGACCCAGTACTTC.

This clonotype has only a few counts. V and J are TRBV12-3 or TRBV12-4 and TRBJ2-7, with a weak D call TRBD1 (6 bases). The CDR3 has 14 amino acids. V lost 2 bases, J lost 4 bases, and 12 bases lay in between. The CDR3 DNA reads TGTGCCAGCAGTTTAACTGGACAGAATTACGAGCAGTACTTC. Translating gives CASSLTGQNYEQYF.

The chain links TRBV5-1 to TRBJ1-1; no firm D call. Trimming took off 4 bases at V and 7 bases at J, with 20 bases between the two ends. The CDR3 length is 15 residues. In germline, CDR1 is SGHRS, CDR2 YFSETQ. CDR3 in amino acids: CASSPAEGGGLEAFF. CDR3 sequence (DNA): TGCGCCAGCAGCCCGGCGGAGGGCGGTGGACTTGAAGCTTTCTTT.

This rearrangement joins TRBV7-9 to TRBJ1-2, with 7 bases matching TRBD1. J was trimmed by 0 bases and V by 4 bases; bases with no gene match: 8. Germline loops: CDR1 SEHNR, CDR2 FQNEAQ (reference sequence). The CDR3 is 16 amino acids. The CDR3 DNA follows: TGTGCCAGCAGCTCCCTACGGGACAGACCTAACTATGGCTACACCTTC. Its translation is CASSSLRDRPNYGYTF.

The V gene is TRBV6-1, the J gene TRBJ2-3; no clear D. Germline loops: CDR1 MNHNS, CDR2 SASEGT. This CDR3 has 14 amino acids. With 7 bases removed from V and 2 bases from J, the gap between germline ends came to 13 bases. The DNA for the CDR3 is TGTGCCAGCAAGGAATCCGGGCCCACAGATACGCAGTATTTT. This codes for CASKESGPTDTQYF.

This clonotype was seen only once. This chain joins TRBV6-5 and TRBJ1-4, with D hard to call. The CDR3 consists of 14 residues. Germline loops: CDR1 MNHEY, CDR2 SVGAGI. Trimming pared 2 bases from V and 7 bases from J, leaving 11 bases between. The CDR3 loop reads CASSYQRRGEKLFF. The CDR3 nucleotides read TGTGCCAGCAGTTACCAACGACGGGGTGAAAAACTGTTTTTT.

In this sample, this clonotype turned up a few times. The J gene is TRBJ2-7, the V gene TRBV12-3 or TRBV12-4; 10 nucleotides match TRBD1. The J call is uncertain, as TRBJ2-5 better fits the DNA end. The CDR3 length is 14 residues. CDR3 nucleotides: TGTGCCAGCAGTTCGGACAGGGGGTATGAGACCCAGTACTTC. Protein: CASSSDRGYETQYF.

This chain links TRBV6-2 or TRBV6-3 with TRBJ2-5; 9 nucleotides match TRBD1. The J call may not be correct, given that the DNA end is closer to TRBJ2-7. CDR3 length equals 12 residues. From germline, CDR1 is MNHEY and CDR2 SVGEGT. This CDR3 is CASGQGRYEQYF. In DNA form, the CDR3 reads TGTGCCAGCGGACAGGGGAGGTACGAGCAGTACTTC.

The V and J genes are TRBV7-9 and TRBJ2-1; TRBD2 matches at 13 bases. CDR1 SEHNR and CDR2 FQNEAQ come from the germline V gene (reference sequence). This CDR3 region has 19 residues. The trim removed 1 base at V and 2 bases at J, leaving 8 bases unmatched. The chain's CDR3 is CASSLVEGLAGYTYNEQFF. DNA of the CDR3: TGTGCCAGCAGCTTAGTGGAGGGACTAGCGGGGTATACCTACAATGAGCAGTTCTTC.

This chain links TRBV11-1 with TRBJ2-3; D remains ambiguous. CDR1 is SGHAT and CDR2 is FQDESV in the germline V gene (reference sequence). The V and J ends lost 6 bases and 2 bases respectively, with 9 bases between them. There are 13 residues in the CDR3. DNA of the CDR3: TGTGCCAGCAGGCTGACCCCCACAGATACGCAGTATTTT. It specifies CASRLTPTDTQYF.

The chain links TRBV12-3 or TRBV12-4 to TRBJ2-3; D tentatively fits TRBD1 or TRBD2 (7 bases each). This CDR3 region has 15 residues. V was pared by 4 bases and J by 6 bases, with 17 bases between. The CDR3, as DNA: TGTGCCAGCAGTTACCCAGGGGGGGTTCCGGATACGCAGTATTTT. Residues: CASSYPGGVPDTQYF.

The J gene is TRBJ2-5, the V gene TRBV15; unclear D gene. CDR3 length: 14 residues. Germline V gene sequence: CDR1 LNHNV, CDR2 YYDKDF (reference sequence). Trimming shortened V by 1 base and J by 4 bases, and 10 bases separated the two germline ends. The CDR3 nucleotides are TGTGCCACCAGCAGAGCCGGCAGAGGAGAGACCCAGTACTTC. It is translated as CATSRAGRGETQYF.

The chain couples TRBV5-6 to TRBJ2-5, with D unclear. Trimming stripped 4 bases from V and 5 bases from J, with 15 bases between. Germline assignment: CDR1 SGHDT and CDR2 YYEEEE. This CDR3 contains 14 residues. CDR3 sequence: CASSGIVGRETQYF. The CDR3 DNA is TGTGCCAGCAGCGGGATCGTGGGTCGGGAGACCCAGTACTTC.

The chain combines TRBV6-6 with TRBJ2-7; D remains unclear. Germline CDR1 reads MNHNY; CDR2 reads SVGAGI (reference sequence). CDR3 length: 12 amino acids. The germline V and J ends were trimmed by 5 bases and 4 bases, with 9 bases remaining between them. The CDR3 is CASSADGYEQYF. The DNA for the CDR3 is TGTGCCAGCAGTGCGGACGGTTACGAGCAGTACTTC.

The rearrangement links TRBV20-1 to TRBJ1-6, with 10 bases identical to TRBD1. Germline V gene sequence: CDR1 DFQATT, CDR2 SNEGSKA (reference sequence). The ends lost 3 bases at V and 6 bases at J; junction bases unmatched: 11. The CDR3 spans 17 residues. The CDR3 DNA follows: TGCAGTGCTAGCGGCGCGGGACAGGGGACGAGTAATTCACCCCTCCACTTT. It is translated as CSASGAGQGTSNSPLHF.

The chain links TRBV28 to TRBJ2-7; 8 bases align to TRBD1. The CDR3 sequence is 16 residues long. J gave up 1 base and V 3 bases, and 8 bases lay outside the gene matches. In germline, CDR1 is MDHEN, CDR2 SYDVKM. The CDR3 reads CASSLSRGPVSYEQYF. DNA for the CDR3: TGTGCCAGCAGTTTGAGCAGGGGGCCCGTGTCCTACGAGCAGTACTTC. Full variable domain (missing parts from reference TRBV28 and TRBJ2-7): DVKVTQSSRYLVKRTGEKVFLECVQDMDHENMFWYRQDPGLGLRLIYFSYDVKMKEKGDIPEGYSVSREKKERFSLILESASTNQTSMYLCASSLSRGPVSYEQYFGPGTRLTVT.

The gene calls are TRBV28 and TRBJ2-7, with a possible D match to TRBD2 (5 bases). Trimming took off 5 bases at V and 3 bases at J, with 14 bases between the two ends. CDR1 and CDR2 from the germline V gene are MDHEN and SYDVKM. CDR3 length equals 14 residues. CDR3: CASSLPDSGYEQYF. For the CDR3, the DNA is TGTGCCAGCAGTCTCCCGGACTCTGGCTACGAGCAGTACTTC.

The chain joins TRBV13 to TRBJ2-4; D is unclear. There are 13 residues in the CDR3. Trimming shortened V by 5 bases and J by 3 bases, and 8 bases separated the two germline ends. Germline V lookup: CDR1 PRHDT, CDR2 FYEKMQ (reference sequence). CDR3 bases: TGTGCCAGCAGCACCGAGGACAAAAACATTCAGTACTTC. Translation: CASSTEDKNIQYF. Full variable domain (missing parts from reference TRBV13 and TRBJ2-4): AAGVIQSPRHLIKEKRETATLKCYPIPRHDTVYWYQQGPGQDPQFLISFYEKMQSDKGSIPDRFSAQQFSDYHSELNMSSLELGDSALYFCASSTEDKNIQYFGAGTRLSVL.

The chain recombines TRBV9 with TRBJ2-7; 9 nucleotides align to TRBD2. CDR1 SGDLS and CDR2 YYNGEE come from the germline V gene. Trimming cost V 3 bases and J 4 bases; bases outside gene matches: 5. CDR3 size: 14 residues. Here the CDR3 DNA reads TGTGCCAGCAGCGGGGATAGCGGGGGTTACGAGCAGTACTTC. Its translation is CASSGDSGGYEQYF.

In this sample, this clonotype turned up a few times. The chain is built from TRBV27 and TRBJ2-7; 7 positions agree with TRBD2. The CDR3 is 14 residues long. V lost 6 bases, J lost 2 bases, and 7 bases stayed unmatched. Germline loops: CDR1 MNHEY, CDR2 SMNVEV (reference sequence). CDR3 sequence (DNA): TGTGCCAGCAGCCCCGTGGGGGGGGCCTACGAGCAGTACTTC. Translating gives CASSPVGGAYEQYF.

J is TRBJ2-1 and V is TRBV20-1; D gene ambiguous. Germline V CDR1 and CDR2: DFQATT, SNEGSKA (reference sequence). V was clipped by 7 bases and J by 8 bases, with 15 bases between them. The CDR3 is 12 residues long. The CDR3 DNA reads as TGCAGTGGAAGAGAGTCCTCGGATGAGCAGTTCTTC. Encoded protein: CSGRESSDEQFF.

The CDR3 loop is CSARGRGSSPLHF. Written as DNA, the CDR3 is TGCAGTGCTAGAGGAAGGGGTAGTTCACCCCTCCACTTT. The J gene is TRBJ1-6, the V gene TRBV20-1; D may be TRBD1 (5 bases). The CDR3 runs to 13 residues. Germline loops: CDR1 DFQATT, CDR2 SNEGSKA (reference sequence). Deletions cut 1 base from V and 9 bases from J, with 10 bases between.

The rearrangement uses TRBV4-2 and TRBJ2-2; D might be TRBD1 or TRBD2, each matching 7 bases. Germline values: CDR1 LGHNA, CDR2 YNFKEQ. V lost 0 bases, J lost 3 bases, and 17 bases lay in between. The CDR3 has 18 amino acids. CDR3 residues: CASSQEREGALDTGELFF. In nucleotides, the CDR3 is TGTGCCAGCAGCCAAGAAAGGGAGGGGGCGCTGGACACCGGGGAGCTGTTTTTT.

The chain joins TRBV5-5 to TRBJ2-5; TRBD2 might be the D (5 bases). Per germline, CDR1 SGHKS and CDR2 YYEKEE (reference sequence). V was pared by 4 bases and J by 0 bases, with 10 bases between. The length of the CDR3 is 14 residues. The CDR3 nucleotides read TGTGCCAGCAGCCCACAGACTAACCAAGAGACCCAGTACTTC. This gives the protein CASSPQTNQETQYF.

This chain connects TRBV7-9 to TRBJ1-1; 11 nucleotides match TRBD1. Germline V gene data show CDR1 as SEHNR and CDR2 as FQNEAQ (reference sequence). The ends lost 5 bases at V and 0 bases at J; junction bases unmatched: 8. This CDR3 has 17 amino acids. The CDR3 region is CASSHGQGATMNTEAFF. The CDR3 coding sequence is TGTGCCAGCAGCCATGGACAGGGGGCAACCATGAACACTGAAGCTTTCTTT. Combining the CDR3 with reference TRBV7-9 and TRBJ1-1 gives the whole variable domain DTGVSQNPRHKITKRGQNVTFRCDPISEHNRLYWYRQTLGQGPEFLTYFQNEAQLEKSRLLSDRFSAERPKGSFSTLEIQRTEQGDSAMYLCASSHGQGATMNTEAFFGQGTRLTVV.

This chain connects TRBV27 to TRBJ2-1, with D possibly matching TRBD2 (6 bases). The V end lost 3 bases, the J end lost 7 bases, and 22 bases lay between the germline ends. This CDR3 contains 17 residues. The germline gives CDR1 MNHEY, CDR2 SMNVEV (reference sequence). The CDR3 DNA is TGTGCCAGCAGTTTGGTACCCCCCCCGGGGGAGATAAATGAGCAGTTCTTC. It specifies CASSLVPPPGEINEQFF.